The present T cell receptor (beta chain) was sequenced within a study of blood T cell repertoires in COVID-19. Overall study context: The origin of the acute and convalescent COVID-19 samples was the United States, Italy and Spain. From T cells, B-cell-depleted T cells, or PBMCs came the material, which was cDNA or gDNA.

Original data processing: Amplification with reference gene primers provided the estimates of nucleated cell counts. TCRdb's table, derived via immunoSEQ multiplex PCR, lists solely in-frame clones and lacks some. V and J calls and clone size follow that table, whereas D and trimming were derived from the DNA. The data contain about 280,000 clones, 83% of them singletons. This CDR3 contains 12 residues. With 4 bases removed from V and 8 bases from J, the gap between germline ends came to 11 bases. Germline V lookup: CDR1 LGHDT, CDR2 YNNKEL (reference sequence). The TCR comes from a woman in her fifties or sixties who had recovered from COVID-19. The chain has TRBV3-1 (or the pseudogene TRBV3-2) and TRBJ1-2; no clear D. The sample consisted of peripheral blood. The CDR3 here is CASSPRPGGYTF. CDR3 sequence (DNA): TGTGCCAGCAGCCCCCGACCAGGCGGCTACACCTTC.